This T cell receptor (beta chain) was identified during a study of blood T cell repertoires in COVID-19. Overall study: Sources were T cells, B-cell-depleted T cells, or PBMCs; the material itself was cDNA or gDNA.

In the original analysis: Reference gene primer amplification yielded estimated nucleated cell counts. The method was immunoSEQ multiplex PCR; TCRdb's version includes in-frame clones alone and lacks a portion of them. That table is the source of V, J and clone size, and D and trimming were worked out from the DNA. The repertoire includes over 600,000 clones, 70% to 90% of them detected once, and roughly 0.25% sits in the top ten. Germline values: CDR1 LNHDA, CDR2 SQIVND (reference sequence). The CDR3 length is 15 residues. With 7 bases clipped from V and 3 bases from J, the junction kept 9 bases outside the gene matches.

V and J are TRBV19 and TRBJ1-1, with 9 bases fitting TRBD1. This TCR derives from a woman under 30 with acute or convalescent COVID-19. The sample was peripheral blood. The CDR3 protein is CASNPIQGAYTEAFF. The CDR3 coding sequence is TGTGCCAGTAATCCCATACAGGGGGCCTACACTGAAGCTTTCTTT.